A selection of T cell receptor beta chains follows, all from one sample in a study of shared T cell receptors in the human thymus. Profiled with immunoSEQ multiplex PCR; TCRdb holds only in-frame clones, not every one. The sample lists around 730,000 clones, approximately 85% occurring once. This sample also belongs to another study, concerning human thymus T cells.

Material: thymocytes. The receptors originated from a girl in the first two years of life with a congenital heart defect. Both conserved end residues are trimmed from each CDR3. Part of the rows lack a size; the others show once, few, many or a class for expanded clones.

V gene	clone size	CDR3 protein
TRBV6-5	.	ASRPQGAGGSPLH
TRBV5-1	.	ASSSTWGRPDSPLH
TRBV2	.	ASASNMAGAGTDTQY
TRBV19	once	ASSRGVWRGSNTGELF
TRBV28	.	ASSANRDQGTNEKLF
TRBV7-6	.	ASSLVTSRWLTSSGNTIY
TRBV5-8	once	ASSLGAVKETQY
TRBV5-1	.	ASSPGRLRSPGIPHYGYT
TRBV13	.	ASSYDRGMNTEAF
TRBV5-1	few	ASSHDRGDSQETQY
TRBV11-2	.	ASSLPTGAKQHYGYT
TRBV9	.	ASSVFGTAKLIRGGSGTDTQY
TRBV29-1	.	SGAGSENIQY
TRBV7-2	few	ASSLKDRGGGYT
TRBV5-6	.	ASSLHGGQGGETQY
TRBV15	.	ATSRGPGRDESIGGYT
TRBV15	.	ATSRETREQF
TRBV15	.	ATSRISGGSSYNSPLH
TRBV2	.	ASRDPGGTPLVSEQY
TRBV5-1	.	ASSPRPQGPEGGYT
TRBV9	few	ASSSPHADSLGNQPQH